The 9 T cell receptor beta chains below all came from one sample that was sequenced in a study of a mutant IDH1 vaccine in newly diagnosed glioma. No antigen is known for these receptors. Indicated time point: week 5, during vaccination. One vaccine dose held 300 ug of mutant IDH1 20-mer peptide and came with topical imiquimod. Repertoires were generated with immunoSEQ multiplex PCR, while TCRdb's copy carries only in-frame clones and drops some. The data contain 50,000 to 65,000 clones, around 81% of them seen just once; the ten biggest clones take up approximately 3.6%. The input for sequencing was PBMCs, taken from a glioma patient whose treatment included an IDH1 peptide vaccine. The receptors derive from a man aged 25 to 45 with glioma.

This rearrangement joins TRBV18 to TRBJ1-5; no firm D call. Per the germline V gene, CDR1 is KGHSH and CDR2 is LQKENI. Trimming left V 3 bases short and J 9 bases short, with 9 bases between. CDR3 length: 12 residues. In DNA form, the CDR3 reads TGTGCCAGCTCACCGCTCATCGGGCCCCAGCATTTT. Its translation: CASSPLIGPQHF.

The chain links TRBV6-1 to TRBJ2-7, with TRBD2 matching over 7 bases. Germline CDR1 and CDR2: MNHNS and SASEGT. The CDR3 runs to 15 residues. V shed 2 bases, J shed 4 bases, and the junction held 8 bases outside the gene matches. CDR3 protein: CASSEYLGGGYEQYF. The CDR3 bases are TGTGCCAGCAGTGAATATCTGGGGGGAGGGTACGAGCAGTACTTC.

The J gene is TRBJ1-1, the V gene TRBV30; D perhaps matches TRBD1 (5 bases). This CDR3 contains 16 residues. Germline CDR1 reads GTSNPN; CDR2 reads SVGIG (reference sequence). Trimming took 0 bases from V and 9 from J, leaving 23 bases between them. The CDR3 protein is CAWSVRPQELWVQAFF. The CDR3 bases are TGTGCCTGGAGTGTGAGGCCACAGGAGCTTTGGGTCCAAGCTTTCTTT.

The table lists this clone with a few counts. The J gene is TRBJ1-1, the V gene TRBV4-1, with TRBD1 matching 7 bases. This CDR3 spans 15 amino acids. Germline V gene sequence: CDR1 MGHRA, CDR2 YSYEKL. The V segment lost 1 base and the J segment 0 bases; nucleotides outside the gene matches: 2. The CDR3 DNA is TGCGCCAGCAGCCAAGTGACAGGGATGAACACTGAAGCTTTCTTT. Amino acid sequence: CASSQVTGMNTEAFF.

The chain carries TRBV16 and TRBJ2-5; 11 bases fit TRBD2. The CDR3 runs 15 residues. Germline loops: CDR1 KGHSY, CDR2 FQNENV. Trimming took 4 bases from V and 11 from J; bases not matched to a gene: 12. CDR3 residues: CASSPTNLAGGEQYF. DNA for the CDR3: TGTGCCAGCAGCCCAACCAACCTAGCGGGAGGAGAGCAGTACTTC.

Worth noting for this clone: Other DNA sequences within the sample encode an identical CDR3. The chain combines TRBV10-3 with TRBJ1-1; TRBD1 might be the D (5 bases). Trimming left V 6 bases short and J 1 base short, with 12 bases between. This CDR3 is built from 14 residues. The germline V gene has CDR1 ENHRY and CDR2 SYGVKD. CDR3 in DNA: TGTGCCATCAGCCCCGACAGCCAGAACACTGAAGCTTTCTTT. Translation gives CAISPDSQNTEAFF.

J is TRBJ2-7 and V is TRBV10-1, with TRBD2 matching over 12 bases. Germline loops: CDR1 WNHNN, CDR2 SYGVQD (reference sequence). V lost 2 bases to trimming and J lost 1 base; unmatched junction nucleotides: 0. There are 15 residues in the CDR3. The CDR3 coding sequence is TGCGCCAGCAGTGAGGGACTAGCGGGGTCCTACGAGCAGTACTTC. Amino acid sequence: CASSEGLAGSYEQYF.

The J gene is TRBJ1-2, the V gene TRBV27; D perhaps matches TRBD1 (5 bases). V gave up 5 bases and J gave up 5 bases, with 18 bases separating them. CDR1 is MNHEY and CDR2 is SMNVEV in the germline V gene (reference sequence). This CDR3 has 15 amino acids. The CDR3 sequence is CASSPGTVRGYGYTF. CDR3 in DNA: TGTGCCAGCAGTCCCGGGACGGTCCGGGGGTATGGCTACACCTTC.

This clone has just one count. The same CDR3 arises from other DNA sequences in this sample as well. This rearrangement joins TRBV11-2 to TRBJ2-3; D unclear. The length of the CDR3 is 11 residues. The V end was cut by 3 bases, the J end by 6 bases, with 4 bases between. Looked up from germline, CDR1 is SGHAT and CDR2 is FQNNGV. The CDR3, as DNA: TGTGCCAGCAGCTTGGGGGATACGCAGTATTTT. This sequence encodes CASSLGDTQYF.